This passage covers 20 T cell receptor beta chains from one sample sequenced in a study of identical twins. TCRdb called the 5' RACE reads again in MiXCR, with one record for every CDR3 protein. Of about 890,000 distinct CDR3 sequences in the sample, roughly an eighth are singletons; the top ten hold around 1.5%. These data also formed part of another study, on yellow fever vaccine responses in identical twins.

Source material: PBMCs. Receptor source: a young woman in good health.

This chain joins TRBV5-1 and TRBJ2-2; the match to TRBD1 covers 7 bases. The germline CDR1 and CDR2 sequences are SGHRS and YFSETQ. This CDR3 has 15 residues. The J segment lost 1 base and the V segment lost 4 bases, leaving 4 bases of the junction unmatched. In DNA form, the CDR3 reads TGCGCCAGCAGCGCCTGGACAGGGAACACCGGGGAGCTGTTTTTT. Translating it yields CASSAWTGNTGELFF.

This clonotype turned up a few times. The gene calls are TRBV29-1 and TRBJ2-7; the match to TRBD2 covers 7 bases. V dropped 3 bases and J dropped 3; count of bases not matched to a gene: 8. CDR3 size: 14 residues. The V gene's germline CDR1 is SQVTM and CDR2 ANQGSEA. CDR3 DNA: TGCAGCGTTGAGGCTGGTGGGGGGGTCTACGAGCAGTACTTC. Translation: CSVEAGGGVYEQYF.

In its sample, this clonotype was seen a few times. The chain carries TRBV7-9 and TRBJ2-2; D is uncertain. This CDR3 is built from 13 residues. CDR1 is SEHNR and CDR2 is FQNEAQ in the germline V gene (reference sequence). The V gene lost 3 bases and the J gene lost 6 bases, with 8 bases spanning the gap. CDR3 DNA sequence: TGTGCCAGCAGCTTTCGGGTCGCCGGGGAGCTGTTTTTT. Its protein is CASSFRVAGELFF.

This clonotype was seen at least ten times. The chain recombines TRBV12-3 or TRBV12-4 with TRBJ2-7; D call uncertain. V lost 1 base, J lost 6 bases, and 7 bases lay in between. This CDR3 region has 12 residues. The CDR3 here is CASSLEGLEQYF. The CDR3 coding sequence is TGTGCCAGCAGTTTAGAAGGTCTCGAGCAGTACTTC.

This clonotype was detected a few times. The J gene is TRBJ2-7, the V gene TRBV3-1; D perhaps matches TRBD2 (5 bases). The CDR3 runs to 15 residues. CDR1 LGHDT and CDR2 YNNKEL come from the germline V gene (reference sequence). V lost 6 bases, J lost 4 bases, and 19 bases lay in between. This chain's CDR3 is CASSRPGGSPYEQYF. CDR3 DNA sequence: TGTGCCAGCAGTCGGCCGGGCGGGTCTCCATACGAGCAGTACTTC.

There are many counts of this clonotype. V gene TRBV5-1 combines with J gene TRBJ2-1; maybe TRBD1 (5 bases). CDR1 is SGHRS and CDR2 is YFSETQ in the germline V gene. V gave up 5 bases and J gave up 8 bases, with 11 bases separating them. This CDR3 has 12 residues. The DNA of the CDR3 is TGCGCCAGCAGTCCTCAGGGCTATGAGCAGTTCTTC. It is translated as CASSPQGYEQFF.

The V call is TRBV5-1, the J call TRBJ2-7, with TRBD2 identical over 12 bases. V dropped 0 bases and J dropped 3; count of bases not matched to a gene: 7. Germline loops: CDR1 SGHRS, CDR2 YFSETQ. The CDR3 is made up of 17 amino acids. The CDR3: CASSLGLLAGGLYEQYF. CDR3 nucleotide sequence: TGCGCCAGCAGCTTGGGACTACTAGCGGGAGGTCTCTACGAGCAGTACTTC.

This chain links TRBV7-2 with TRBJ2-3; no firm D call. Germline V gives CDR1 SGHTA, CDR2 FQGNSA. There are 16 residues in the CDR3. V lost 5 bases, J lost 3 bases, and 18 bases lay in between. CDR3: CASSRRVGHKTDTQYF. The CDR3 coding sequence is TGTGCCAGCAGCCGGCGTGTCGGCCATAAAACAGATACGCAGTATTTT.

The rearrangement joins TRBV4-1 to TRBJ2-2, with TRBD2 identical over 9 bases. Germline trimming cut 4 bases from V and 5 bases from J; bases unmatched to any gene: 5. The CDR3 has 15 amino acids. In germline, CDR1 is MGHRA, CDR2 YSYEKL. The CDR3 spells CASSRPSGETGELFF. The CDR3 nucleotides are TGCGCCAGCAGCCGACCTAGCGGGGAGACCGGGGAGCTGTTTTTT.

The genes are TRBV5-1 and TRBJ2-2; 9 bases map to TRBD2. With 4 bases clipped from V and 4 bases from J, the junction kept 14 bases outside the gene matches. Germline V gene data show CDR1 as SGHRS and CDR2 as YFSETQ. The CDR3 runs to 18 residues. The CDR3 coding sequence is TGCGCCAGCAGCGTCTCCTGGCGGGGGGGCCGAGGCACCGGGGAGCTGTTTTTT. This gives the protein CASSVSWRGGRGTGELFF.

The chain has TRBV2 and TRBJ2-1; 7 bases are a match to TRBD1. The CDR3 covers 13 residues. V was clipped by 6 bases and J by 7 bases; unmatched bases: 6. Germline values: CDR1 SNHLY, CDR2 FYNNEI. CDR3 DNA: TGTGCCAGCAGGGACAGGTATCCGAATGAGCAGTTCTTC. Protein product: CASRDRYPNEQFF.

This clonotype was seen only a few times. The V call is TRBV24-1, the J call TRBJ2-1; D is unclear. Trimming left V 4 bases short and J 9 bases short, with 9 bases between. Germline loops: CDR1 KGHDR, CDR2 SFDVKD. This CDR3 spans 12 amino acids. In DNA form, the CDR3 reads TGTGCCACCAGTGACCCTAGTAGTGAGCAGTTCTTC. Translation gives CATSDPSSEQFF.

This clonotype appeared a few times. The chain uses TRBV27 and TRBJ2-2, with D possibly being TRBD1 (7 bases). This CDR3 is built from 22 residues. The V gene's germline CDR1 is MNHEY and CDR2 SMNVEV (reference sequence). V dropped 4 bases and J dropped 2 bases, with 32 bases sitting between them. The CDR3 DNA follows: TGTGCCAGCAGTTCACCTAGATTTAGGGGGGACAGACAAAGCATCAACACCGGGGAGCTGTTTTTT. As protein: CASSSPRFRGDRQSINTGELFF.

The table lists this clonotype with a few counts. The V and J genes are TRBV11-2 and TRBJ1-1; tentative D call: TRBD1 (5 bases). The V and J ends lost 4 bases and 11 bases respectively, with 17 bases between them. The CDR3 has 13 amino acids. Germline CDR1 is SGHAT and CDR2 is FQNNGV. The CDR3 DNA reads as TGTGCCAGCAGCTCGACGGGGGACCGCCCGGCTTTCTTT. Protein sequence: CASSSTGDRPAFF.

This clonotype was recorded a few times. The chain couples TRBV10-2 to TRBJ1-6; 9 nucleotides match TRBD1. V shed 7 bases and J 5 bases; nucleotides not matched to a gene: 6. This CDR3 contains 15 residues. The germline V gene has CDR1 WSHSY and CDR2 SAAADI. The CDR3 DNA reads TGCGCCAGCACCGGACAGGGGTTGAATAATTCACCCCTCCACTTT. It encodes CASTGQGLNNSPLHF.

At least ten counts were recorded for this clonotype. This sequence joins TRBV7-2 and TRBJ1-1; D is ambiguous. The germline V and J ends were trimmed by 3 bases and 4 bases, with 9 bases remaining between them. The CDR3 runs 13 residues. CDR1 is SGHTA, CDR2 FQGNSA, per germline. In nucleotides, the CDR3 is TGTGCCAGCAGCTTTTTGAGTCCCACTGAAGCTTTCTTT. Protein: CASSFLSPTEAFF.

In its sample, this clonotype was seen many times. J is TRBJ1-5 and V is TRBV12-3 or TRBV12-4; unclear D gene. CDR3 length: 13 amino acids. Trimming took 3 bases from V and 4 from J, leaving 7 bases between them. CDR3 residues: CASSFRYNQPQHF. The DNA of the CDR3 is TGTGCCAGCAGTTTCCGCTATAATCAGCCCCAGCATTTT.

The CDR3 coding sequence is TGTGCCAGCAGTGACCACAGGGGGCCAATATCCTACAATGAGCAGTTCTTC. Translating it yields CASSDHRGPISYNEQFF. The V and J genes are TRBV2 and TRBJ2-1; TRBD1 matches 9 bases. The CDR3 is made up of 17 amino acids. Trimming cost V 3 bases and J 1 base; bases outside gene matches: 7. Germline V gene lookup returns CDR1 SNHLY and CDR2 FYNNEI.

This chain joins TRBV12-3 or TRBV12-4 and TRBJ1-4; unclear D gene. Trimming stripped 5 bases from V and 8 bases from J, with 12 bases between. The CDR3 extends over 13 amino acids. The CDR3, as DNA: TGTGCCAGCAGTCAGAGGGAAGGGGAAAAACTGTTTTTT. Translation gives CASSQREGEKLFF.

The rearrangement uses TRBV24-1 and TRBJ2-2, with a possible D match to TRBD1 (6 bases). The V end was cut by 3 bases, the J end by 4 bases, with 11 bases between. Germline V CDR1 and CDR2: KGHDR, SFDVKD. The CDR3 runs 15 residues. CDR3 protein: CATSDEGHLTGELFF. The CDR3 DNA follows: TGTGCCACCAGTGATGAGGGACATCTCACCGGGGAGCTGTTTTTT.